This TCR beta chain was identified in a study of blood T cells in healthy people across ages. Primed by a sample-barcoded 5' primer and a J-beta primer mix, a second PCR proceeded for roughly 6 to 12 cycles. TCRdb itself ran the 5' RACE reads through MiXCR, one entry per CDR3 protein. Of about 1.4 million distinct CDR3 sequences listed, roughly 60% are singletons. Germline CDR1 reads LNHDA; CDR2 reads SQIVND (reference sequence). Unmatched junction bases numbered 3, after V lost 7 bases and J lost 7 bases. CDR3 length: 13 residues. Sequencing used blood. The receptor's source is a man younger than 35 in good health. The chain employs TRBV19 and TRBJ2-1; 11 bases agree with TRBD2. In DNA form, the CDR3 reads TGTGCCAGTAAACTAGCGGGAGTAAATGAGCAGTTCTTC. It translates to CASKLAGVNEQFF.